This T cell receptor beta chain appears in the sequencing data of a study of siplizumab effects on memory and regulatory T cells. This table comes from immunoSEQ multiplex PCR, and its TCRdb copy is limited to in-frame clones, with some not included. The repertoire includes 95,000 to 110,000 clones, 93% of them detected once, and approximately 0.62% sits in the top ten. The CDR3 length is 16 residues. Germline CDR1 and CDR2: MNHEY and SMNVEV (reference sequence). V was shortened by 6 bases and J by 7 bases, with 19 bases between the two germline ends. Sequencing was carried out using Tregs sorted from blood. V is TRBV27 and J is TRBJ1-6, with a tentative D call TRBD1 (6 bases). The TCR comes from a human donor in good health. The CDR3, as DNA: TGTGCCAGCAGCCTCAGGGGCCGACAAGAGAATTCACCCCTCCACTTT. It codes for CASSLRGRQENSPLHF.